A single sample is the source of the 5 T cell receptor beta chains below, sequenced in a study of identical twins. One entry per CDR3 protein, called by TCRdb with MiXCR from the 5' RACE reads. Of a few hundred thousand distinct CDR3 sequences in the sample, roughly 15% were seen once. This same sample was also part of a study on yellow fever vaccine responses in identical twins.

The material sequenced was CD4+ T cells sorted from blood. These receptors were obtained from a woman younger than 35 in good health.

The J gene is TRBJ2-1, the V gene TRBV4-1, with unresolved D. This CDR3 contains 17 residues. Germline lookup yields CDR1 MGHRA and CDR2 YSYEKL. V was cut by 0 bases and J by 4 bases, with 16 bases left in between. The CDR3 DNA reads TGCGCCAGCAGCCAAGAGTTTGGGTTTCCGATATACAATGAGCAGTTCTTC. This codes for CASSQEFGFPIYNEQFF.

This clonotype was seen more than once but under ten times. The V call is TRBV2, the J call TRBJ2-5, with 7 bases that match TRBD2. CDR3 length equals 15 residues. Losses at the gene ends were 5 bases for V and 5 bases for J; bases not matched to a gene: 11. CDR1 SNHLY and CDR2 FYNNEI come from the germline V gene. The CDR3 coding sequence is TGTGCCAGCAGTCAGAATAGCGGGCGGGCGGAGACCCAGTACTTC. Protein product: CASSQNSGRAETQYF.

The chain carries TRBV14 and TRBJ1-6, with 7 bases fitting TRBD1. V gave up 10 bases and J gave up 6 bases; unmatched junction bases: 9. Germline CDR1 is SGHDN and CDR2 is FVKESK. This CDR3 has 14 amino acids. The CDR3 coding sequence is TGTGCCACCAGTCGGACAGGCCCTAATTCACCCCTCCACTTT. This codes for CATSRTGPNSPLHF.

V gene TRBV20-1 combines with J gene TRBJ1-2, with a tentative D call TRBD1 (6 bases). Germline V CDR1 and CDR2: DFQATT, SNEGSKA (reference sequence). The ends were cut back, 0 bases at V and 13 bases at J, with 15 bases in the middle. The CDR3 covers 12 residues. The CDR3 nucleotides read TGCAGTGCTAGAGATTCCGGACAGTCGGGCACCTTC. It yields the protein CSARDSGQSGTF.

This clonotype was detected a few times. V and J are TRBV2 and TRBJ2-7; D perhaps matches TRBD2 (7 bases). This CDR3 has 19 residues. Germline V gives CDR1 SNHLY, CDR2 FYNNEI. V dropped 6 bases and J dropped 0 bases, with 27 bases sitting between them. CDR3 region: CASRPSPGAGDRSSYEQYF. CDR3 nucleotide sequence: TGTGCCAGCAGGCCTTCACCGGGGGCGGGAGATCGGAGCTCCTACGAGCAGTACTTC.